This TCR beta chain stems from a study of blood T cell repertoires in COVID-19 (dated by TCRdb to 2020 to 2022). Regarding the complete study: Samples covering the acute and convalescent phases of COVID-19 were provided by collaborators in the United States, Italy and Spain. Nearly every sample came with metadata listing a de-identified subject ID, COVID-19 status, age in years and sex. The dataset comprised deeply sampled blood TCRbeta repertoires from subjects exposed to, actively infected with, or recovered from COVID-19. The prospective study material was composed of cDNA or gDNA derived from T cells, B-cell-depleted T cells, or PBMCs. Where HLA class I and class II types were available, the types were taken from metadata supplied by the sample provider, not from assay-based typing. The repertoires were made available in a free public database intended to serve as a resource for research on the immune response to SARS-CoV-2. The samples were drawn from the first 160 participants of the ongoing ImmuneRACE study and from over a thousand subjects provided by 6 global collaborators.

Study-wide conclusions, independent of this receptor: Clinical and demographic metadata were provided uncurated, with the amount varying by source and participant.

At one collaborating source in Seattle, patients were enrolled during active infection and were followed longitudinally through the course of disease. The collaborating institutions used their own protocols to collect whole blood in K2EDTA tubes. For TCRbeta analysis, collaborators shipped samples as frozen whole blood, isolated PBMCs, or DNA extracted from either of those sample types. From the germline V gene, CDR1 is SGHTA and CDR2 is FQGTGA. The CDR3 runs 11 amino acids, cysteine and phenylalanine included. Only CDR3 DNA is held: 33 bases, read in frame from base 1. Trimming removed 3 bases from V and 6 bases from J, leaving 4 bases between the germline ends. TCRbeta CDR3 regions were amplified from genomic DNA using the immunoSEQ Assay, a bias-controlled multiplex PCR. On the authors' methods: The number of nucleated cells in each sample was estimated from the amplification of reference gene primers within the assay. To quantify the absolute abundance of each unique TCRbeta CDR3 rearrangement, sequence reads were collapsed and filtered. Productive Simpson clonality was computed per sample as the square root of Simpson's diversity index over productive rearrangements. TCRdb obtained this table from immuneACCESS and retained in-frame rearrangements with V and J assigned. These tables miss some clones; where compared with another copy, unresolved V genes account for less than half of the shortfall, and the remainder is unexplained. V, J and clone size were drawn from that table, and D and trimming were deduced from the DNA. This sample comprises fewer than 600,000 clones, 89% of them detected only once. Together, the top ten hold 0.8% to 0.9% of the sample.

Remarks on this clone: Its cognate antigen has yet to be identified. Within one base of it there is no much larger clone, and no base qualities were kept.

The rearranged chain carries TRBV7-3 and TRBJ2-3, with the D segment identity uncertain. The sequenced material came from peripheral blood. This receptor was taken from a man between 18 and 35 years old with COVID-19, enrolled during active disease. In nucleotide form, the sequence is TGTGCCAGCAGCTTCAGGGATACGCAGTATTTT. Protein translation: CASSFRDTQYF.